This record looks at one TCR beta chain sequence and its context. The sample belongs to a study of TIL therapy for anti-PD-1-resistant metastatic lung cancer. For the study at large: Most patients had lung adenocarcinoma. Tumors carried a median 1.5 non-synonymous mutations per megabase.

The length of the CDR3 is 13 residues. Between the trimmed V and J ends, which lost 0 bases and 2 bases, there was a span of 3 bases. Per the germline V gene, CDR1 is SGHTA and CDR2 is FQGNSA. Sequencing used immunoSEQ v3. Sequenced by immunoSEQ multiplex PCR; TCRdb stores in-frame clones only, minus some. The sample records 55,000 or so clones, roughly 77% being singletons. Time point in this sample: pre-treatment sample, taken before nivolumab and TIL therapy. The chain combines TRBV7-2 with TRBJ2-3; no clear D. The TCR was taken from a person between 30 and 79 years old with non-small cell lung cancer. Sequences were derived from blood, sampled at baseline. The CDR3 DNA sequence: TGTGCCAGCAGCTTAGCTACCACAGATACGCAGTATTTT. Amino acids: CASSLATTDTQYF.